The present TCR beta chain was sequenced within a study of graft-versus-host responses after intestinal transplantation. Whole-study results and caveats: There were GvH clones found in recipient marrow, and some of them appeared first in ileum or blood.

The CDR3 covers 16 residues. Germline-derived CDR1 and CDR2 are SGHAT and FQNNGV. With 5 bases clipped from V and 4 bases from J, the junction kept 5 bases outside the gene matches. Repertoires were generated with immunoSEQ multiplex PCR, while TCRdb's copy carries only in-frame clones and drops some. The data hold approximately 85,000 clones, with roughly 90% observed a single time. To note about this clone: Antigen specificity is unknown.

The source of this sequence is a human donor who was the organ donor for an intestinal transplant. The source material was unstimulated CD8+ T cells sorted from spleen or lymph node cells, sampled before transplant. The J gene is TRBJ2-3, the V gene TRBV11-2; TRBD2 matches 14 bases. The chain's CDR3 is CASSPGLAGGPDTQYF. CDR3 in DNA: TGTGCCAGCAGCCCCGGACTAGCGGGGGGCCCAGATACGCAGTATTTT. The full variable domain, completed using reference TRBV11-2 and TRBJ2-3, is EAGVAQSPRYKIIEKRQSVAFWCNPISGHATLYWYQQILGQGPKLLIQFQNNGVVDDSQLPKDRFSAERLKGVDSTLKIQPAKLEDSAVYLCASSPGLAGGPDTQYFGPGTRLTVL.